This TCR beta chain was captured in a study of response to subunit inactivated influenza vaccine. Between the trimmed V and J ends, which lost 0 bases and 9 bases, there was a span of 15 bases. This CDR3 comprises 15 residues. Germline V gene sequence: CDR1 LGHNA, CDR2 YNFKEQ. TCRdb called the RT-PCR reads again in MiXCR, with one record for every CDR3 protein. The table records roughly 710,000 distinct CDR3 sequences, around 15% of them present only once. The chain couples TRBV4-2 to TRBJ2-1; tentatively, D is TRBD2 (6 bases). Sequenced material: PBMCs from blood, taken 14 to 15 days before vaccination. This TCR came from a man aged 45-60 years who received an inactivated influenza vaccine. The CDR3 reads CASSQEGPGAGEQFF. CDR3 DNA sequence: TGTGCCAGCAGCCAAGAAGGGCCAGGAGCGGGTGAGCAGTTCTTC.